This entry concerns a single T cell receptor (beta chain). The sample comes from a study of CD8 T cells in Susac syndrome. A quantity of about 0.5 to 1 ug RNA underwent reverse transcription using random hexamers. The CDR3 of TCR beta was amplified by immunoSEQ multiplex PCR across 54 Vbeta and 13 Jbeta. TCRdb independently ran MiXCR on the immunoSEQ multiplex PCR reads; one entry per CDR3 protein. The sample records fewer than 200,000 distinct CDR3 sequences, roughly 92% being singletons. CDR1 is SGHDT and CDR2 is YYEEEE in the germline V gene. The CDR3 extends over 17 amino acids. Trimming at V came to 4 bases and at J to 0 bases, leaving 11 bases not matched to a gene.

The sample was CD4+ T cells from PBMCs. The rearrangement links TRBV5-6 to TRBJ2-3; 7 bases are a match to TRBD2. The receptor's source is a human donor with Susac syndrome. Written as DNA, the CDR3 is TGTGCCAGCAGCGGGGTGACTAGCCGTGCTAGCACAGATACGCAGTATTTT. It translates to CASSGVTSRASTDTQYF.